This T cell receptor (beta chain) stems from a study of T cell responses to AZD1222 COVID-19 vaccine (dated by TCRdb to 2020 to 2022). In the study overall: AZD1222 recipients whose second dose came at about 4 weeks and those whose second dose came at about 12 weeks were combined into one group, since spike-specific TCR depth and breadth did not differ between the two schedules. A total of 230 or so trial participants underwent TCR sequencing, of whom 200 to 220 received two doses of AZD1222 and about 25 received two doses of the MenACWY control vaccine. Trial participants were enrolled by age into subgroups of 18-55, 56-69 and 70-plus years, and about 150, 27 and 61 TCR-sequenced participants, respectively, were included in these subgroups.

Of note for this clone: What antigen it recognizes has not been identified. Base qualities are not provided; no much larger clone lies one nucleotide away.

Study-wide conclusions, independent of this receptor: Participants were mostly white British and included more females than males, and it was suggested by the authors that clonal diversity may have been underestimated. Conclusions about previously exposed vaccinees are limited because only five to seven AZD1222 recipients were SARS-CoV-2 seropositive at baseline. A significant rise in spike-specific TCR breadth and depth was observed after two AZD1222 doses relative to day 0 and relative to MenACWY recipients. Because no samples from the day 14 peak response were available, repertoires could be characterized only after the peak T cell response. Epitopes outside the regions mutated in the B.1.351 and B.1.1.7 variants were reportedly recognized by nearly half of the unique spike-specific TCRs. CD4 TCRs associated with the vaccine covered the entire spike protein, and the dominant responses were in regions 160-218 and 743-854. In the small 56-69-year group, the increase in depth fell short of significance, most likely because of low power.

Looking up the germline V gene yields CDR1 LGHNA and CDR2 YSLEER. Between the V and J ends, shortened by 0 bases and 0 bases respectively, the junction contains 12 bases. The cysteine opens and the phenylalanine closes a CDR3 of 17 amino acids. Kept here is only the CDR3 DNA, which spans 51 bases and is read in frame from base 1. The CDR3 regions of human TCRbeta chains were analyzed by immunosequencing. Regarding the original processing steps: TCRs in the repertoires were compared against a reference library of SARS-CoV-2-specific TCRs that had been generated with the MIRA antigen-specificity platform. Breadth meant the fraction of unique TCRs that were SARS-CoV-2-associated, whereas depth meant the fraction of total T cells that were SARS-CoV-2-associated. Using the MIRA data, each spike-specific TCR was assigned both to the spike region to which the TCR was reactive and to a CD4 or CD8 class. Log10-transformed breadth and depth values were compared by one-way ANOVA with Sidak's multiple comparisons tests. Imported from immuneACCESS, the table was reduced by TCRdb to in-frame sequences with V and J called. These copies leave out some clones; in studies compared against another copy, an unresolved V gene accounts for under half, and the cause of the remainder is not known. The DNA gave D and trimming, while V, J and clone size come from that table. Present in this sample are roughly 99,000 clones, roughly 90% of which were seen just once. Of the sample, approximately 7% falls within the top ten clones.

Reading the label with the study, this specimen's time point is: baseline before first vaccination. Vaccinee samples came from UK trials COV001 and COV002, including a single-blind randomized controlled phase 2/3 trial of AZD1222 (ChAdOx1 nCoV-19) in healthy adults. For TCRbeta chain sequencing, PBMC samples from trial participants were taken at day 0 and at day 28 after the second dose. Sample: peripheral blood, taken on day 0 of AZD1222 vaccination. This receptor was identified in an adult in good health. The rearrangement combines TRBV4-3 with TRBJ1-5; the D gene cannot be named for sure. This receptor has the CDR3 CASSQDPGLASNQPQHF. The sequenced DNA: TGCGCCAGCAGCCAAGACCCCGGACTTGCTAGCAATCAGCCCCAGCATTTT.